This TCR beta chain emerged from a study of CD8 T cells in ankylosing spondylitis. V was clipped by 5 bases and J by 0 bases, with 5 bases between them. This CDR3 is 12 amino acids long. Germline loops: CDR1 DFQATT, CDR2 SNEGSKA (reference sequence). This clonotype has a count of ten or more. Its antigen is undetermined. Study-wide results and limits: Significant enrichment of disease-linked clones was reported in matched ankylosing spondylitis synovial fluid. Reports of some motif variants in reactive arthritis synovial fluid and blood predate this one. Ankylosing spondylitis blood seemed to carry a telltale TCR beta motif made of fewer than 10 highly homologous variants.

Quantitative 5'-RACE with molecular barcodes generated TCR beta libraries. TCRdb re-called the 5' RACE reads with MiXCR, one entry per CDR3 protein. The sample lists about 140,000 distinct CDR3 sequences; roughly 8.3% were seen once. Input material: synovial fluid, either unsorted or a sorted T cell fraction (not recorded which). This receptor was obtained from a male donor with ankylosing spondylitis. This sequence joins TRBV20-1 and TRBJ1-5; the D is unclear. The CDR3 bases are TGCAGTGCTGAATATAGCAATCAGCCCCAGCATTTT. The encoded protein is CSAEYSNQPQHF.